This is a list of T cell receptor beta chains from one sample in a study of control samples from healthy donors and cancer patients. The assay was immunoSEQ multiplex PCR, and TCRdb's table has in-frame clones only and misses some. Among about 75,000 clones listed, roughly 94% were seen once. Input material: blood. Receptor source: a woman in her 40s in good health. CDR3s include the opening cysteine and the closing phenylalanine or tryptophan.

v_gene: TRBV6-2/TRBV6-3; CDR3aa: CASSSLRYSTYNEQFF
v_gene: TRBV15; CDR3aa: CATSRSPLGPQHF
v_gene: TRBV29-1; CDR3aa: CSVYRGAETQYF
v_gene: TRBV12-5; CDR3aa: CASGSRGVPYNEQFF
v_gene: TRBV3-1/TRBV3-2; CDR3aa: CASSQGVYEQYF
v_gene: TRBV5-6; CDR3aa: CASSFTETQYF
v_gene: TRBV3-1/TRBV3-2; CDR3aa: CASSHTRGSGQPQHF
v_gene: TRBV5-5; CDR3aa: CASNLGAGNTIYF
v_gene: TRBV9; CDR3aa: CASSVGEGDLKNEKLFF
v_gene: TRBV19; CDR3aa: CASTTFGGGNSPLHF
v_gene: TRBV10-2; CDR3aa: CASSVREYPYNEQFF
v_gene: TRBV2; CDR3aa: CASRTGYEQYF
v_gene: TRBV6-4; CDR3aa: CASSDPGVSGGLDEAFF
v_gene: TRBV28; CDR3aa: CASSYSVNQPQHF
v_gene: TRBV6-2/TRBV6-3; CDR3aa: CASSYPVYSMSSYNEQFF
v_gene: TRBV18; CDR3aa: CASSPRTSFGETQYF
v_gene: TRBV9; CDR3aa: CASSNRQSEAFF
v_gene: TRBV4-3; CDR3aa: CASSLGLANTGELFF
v_gene: TRBV19; CDR3aa: CASEGLANTGELFF
v_gene: TRBV2; CDR3aa: CASSEDSGSNEQFF
v_gene: TRBV25-1; CDR3aa: CATRARGPYEQYF
v_gene: TRBV4-3; CDR3aa: CASSQESRTKQETQYF
v_gene: TRBV6-5; CDR3aa: CASSYRVNQPQHF
v_gene: TRBV15; CDR3aa: CATSLGLAGKTQYF
v_gene: TRBV24-1; CDR3aa: CATSHTGTGRETQYF
v_gene: TRBV18; CDR3aa: CASSPPGVNTEAFF
v_gene: TRBV7-6; CDR3aa: CASSFTGNEQYF
v_gene: TRBV5-1; CDR3aa: CASSLGGYEQYF
v_gene: TRBV7-6; CDR3aa: CASSLDWGLARHNEQFF
v_gene: TRBV27; CDR3aa: CASQRGRSYNEQFF
v_gene: TRBV4-1; CDR3aa: CASSLTGDQAYEQYF
v_gene: TRBV12-1; CDR3aa: CASIFWWLEGYSNQPQHF
v_gene: TRBV30; CDR3aa: CAWSTLGSGAYEQYF
v_gene: TRBV10-1; CDR3aa: CASSGVLQGSYNEQFF
v_gene: TRBV16; CDR3aa: CASSQSRQSALDTIYF
v_gene: TRBV30; CDR3aa: CAWSVYSLTDTQYF
v_gene: TRBV6-1; CDR3aa: CASSERGPYNEQFF